This section outlines one TCR beta chain sequence together with its context. In this sample, this clone turned up once. Its specific antigen is unknown. The record has no base qualities; no much larger clone is one base away. Donors were healthy HIV-negative adults with no recently reported acute infections or vaccinations. Every donor was a Caucasian adult living in Nashville, Tennessee, USA. For unsorted samples, 85 million to 100 million PBMCs were counted, and genomic DNA was extracted using the QIAamp DNA Blood Mini kit. Blood was collected by leukapheresis, and PBMCs were isolated by Ficoll-Histopaque density gradient centrifugation and then cryopreserved in liquid nitrogen vapor phase. The data stem from a study of shared clonotypes between healthy human individuals (TCRdb year 2020). In terms of the full investigation: A couple of women and three men aged 18 to 49 years were included in the cohort. Blood TCR repertoires of roughly 5 healthy adults were deeply sequenced to estimate repertoire size and the extent of clonotype sharing between individuals. Leukapheresis yielded between about 0.9 and 9.5 billion PBMCs per donor. To increase sequencing depth and limit assay-specific biases, different laboratories used diverse techniques to prepare libraries and sequence TCR repertoires. General conclusions and limits of the study: Pairwise subsampling led to the expectation that sequencing depth would affect the degree of clonotype sharing among donors. Only blood was sampled, and tissue TCR repertoires likely differ from those in blood. Because the study included a small number of donors, the genetic and exposure-history diversity represented was limited.

Including the terminal cysteine and phenylalanine, the CDR3 comprises 17 residues. The only DNA kept is the CDR3, 51 bases in frame from the first base. The germline V gene provides CDR1 SGHRS and CDR2 YFSETQ. V sheds 7 bases and J sheds 4 bases, leaving 25 bases between their ends. Using the deep immunoSEQ assay, TCR CDR3 regions were amplified from genomic DNA by multiplex PCR. Genomic DNA extracted from each cell subset was distributed evenly over all wells of several immunoSEQ 96-well plates, and each plate served as one replicate. For unsorted PBMC, around 290 ng of genomic DNA, equivalent to about 30,000 T cell genomes, went into each replicate PCR. Genomic DNA from unsorted PBMC was sequenced over ten immunoSEQ deep assay plates. Purified libraries were measured with a Qubit 3.0 fluorometer, size-checked on a Bioanalyzer 2100, and measured again with the KAPA Library Quantification kit. Each immunoSEQ 96-well plate was sequenced on its own single-read 150-cycle Illumina NextSeq 550 flow cell. As for the authors' bioinformatics: Because the immunoSEQ output held only junctional sequences and lacked quality scores, the filtering could not match the filtering applied to full-length reads. To assign V/J genes and CDR3, sequences were annotated against IMGT germline references using PyIR, a Python wrapper for IgBLAST v1.9. Reads were filtered out if the reads had weak V/J assignments (E-value above 1e-6), no CDR3, stop codons, out-of-frame junctions, or ambiguous translated residues. V3J clonotypes were defined by identical inferred V gene, J gene, and CDR3 amino acid sequence. The percentage overlap between two repertoires was calculated by dividing the number of shared unique clonotypes by the size of the smaller repertoire. Repertoire richness was assessed with RTK rarefaction, the Chao1 estimator, and Recon v2.1 estimates of unobserved clonotypes. The immuneACCESS repertoire file appears here via TCRdb, limited to in-frame rearrangements. These files lack a portion of the clones; in checked studies, under half of the deficit traces to unresolved V genes, and the cause of the others is not known. That table furnishes V, J and clone size, whereas the DNA furnished D and trimming. In this sample the table shows 450,000 to 500,000 clones, 60% to 80% of which occur a single time. The top ten constitute around 12% of the sample.

This TCR was sampled from a woman between 40 and 50 years old in good health. Some clones in this sample may be carry-over from other donors' samples. The material sequenced was PBMCs. This sequence uses TRBV5-1 and TRBJ2-3; the D segment might be TRBD1 or TRBD2, since each matches 7 bases. CDR3 loop: CASYSVIYRGGADTQYF. The DNA is as follows: TGCGCCAGCTACAGCGTAATCTACAGGGGAGGGGCAGATACGCAGTATTTT.